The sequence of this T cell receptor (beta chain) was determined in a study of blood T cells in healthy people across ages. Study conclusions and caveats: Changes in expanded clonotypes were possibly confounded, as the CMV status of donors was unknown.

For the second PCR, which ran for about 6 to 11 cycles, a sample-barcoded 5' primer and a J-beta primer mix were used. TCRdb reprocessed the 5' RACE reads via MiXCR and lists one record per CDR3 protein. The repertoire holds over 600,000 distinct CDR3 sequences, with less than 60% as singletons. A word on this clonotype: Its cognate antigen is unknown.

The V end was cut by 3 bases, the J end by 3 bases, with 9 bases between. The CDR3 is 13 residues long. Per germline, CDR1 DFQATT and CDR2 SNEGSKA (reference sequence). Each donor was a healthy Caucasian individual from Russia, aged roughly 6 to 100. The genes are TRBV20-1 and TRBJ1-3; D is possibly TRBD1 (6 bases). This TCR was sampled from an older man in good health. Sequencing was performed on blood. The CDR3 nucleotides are TGCAGTGCTAGTCAGGGGATTGGAAACACCATATATTTT. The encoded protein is CSASQGIGNTIYF.